Below are 31 T cell receptor beta chains sequenced from a single sample in a study of blood T cell repertoires in COVID-19. Profiled with immunoSEQ multiplex PCR; TCRdb holds only in-frame clones, not every one. The sample yields 240,000 or so clones, about 88% seen once. Sequenced material: peripheral blood. The receptors shown here come from a woman in her 70s with active or convalescent COVID-19.

CDR3 region: CASSVVETRTTGELFF. The CDR3 DNA is TGTGCCAGCAGCGTTGTAGAGACTAGGACCACCGGGGAGCTGTTTTTT. The V gene is TRBV9, the J gene TRBJ2-2; D is possibly TRBD2 (6 bases). V was cut by 2 bases and J by 4 bases, with 15 bases left in between. The CDR3 runs 16 residues. CDR1 is SGDLS and CDR2 is YYNGEE in the germline V gene.

This clone has just a few counts. The chain couples TRBV29-1 to TRBJ1-1; a weak D match, TRBD1 (6 bases). V was pared by 7 bases and J by 4 bases, with 13 bases between. The CDR3 contains 12 residues. Germline-derived CDR1 and CDR2 are SQVTM and ANQGSEA. In nucleotides, the CDR3 is TGCAGCGGTAGACAGGAGGCCACTGAAGCTTTCTTT. It yields the protein CSGRQEATEAFF.

The chain recombines TRBV5-1 with TRBJ1-2; tentatively, D is TRBD1 (6 bases). The germline V and J ends were trimmed by 3 bases and 8 bases, with 17 bases remaining between them. CDR1 and CDR2 from the germline V gene are SGHRS and YFSETQ. The CDR3 length is 14 residues. CDR3 sequence reads: CASSYPDSAGGYTF. CDR3 bases: TGCGCCAGCAGCTACCCGGACAGCGCAGGGGGCTACACCTTC.

The genes are TRBV20-1 and TRBJ2-4; weak D call: TRBD2 (6 bases). Germline V CDR1 and CDR2: DFQATT, SNEGSKA (reference sequence). Trimming took off 3 bases at V and 9 bases at J, with 15 bases between the two ends. The CDR3 has 13 residues. As DNA, the CDR3 is TGCAGTGCTAGTGGGTGGGGGGACGGCATTCAGTACTTC. Its protein product is CSASGWGDGIQYF.

Written as DNA, the CDR3 is TGCGCCAGCAGCTTGGCCCAGGGGAACACTGAAGCTTTCTTT. The encoded protein is CASSLAQGNTEAFF. The rearrangement links TRBV5-1 to TRBJ1-1; tentatively, D is TRBD1 (5 bases). From germline, CDR1 is SGHRS and CDR2 YFSETQ. Trimming stripped 0 bases from V and 1 base from J, with 7 bases between. The CDR3 runs 14 residues.

As to this clone: This same CDR3 is encoded by further DNA sequences in the sample. The gene calls are TRBV6-1 and TRBJ2-5; D possibly corresponds to TRBD1 (6 bases). CDR1 and CDR2 from the germline V gene are MNHNS and SASEGT. V lost 3 bases and J 5 bases, leaving 10 bases between the germline ends. This CDR3 has 13 residues. The CDR3 reads CASSEGAWETQYF. Here the CDR3 DNA reads TGTGCCAGCAGTGAGGGGGCGTGGGAGACCCAGTACTTC.

The rearrangement uses TRBV10-3 and TRBJ2-7; TRBD1 agrees at 9 bases. This CDR3 has 12 residues. After removal of 9 bases from V and 6 bases from J, the junction contained 6 bases not matched to a gene. Germline values: CDR1 ENHRY, CDR2 SYGVKD. CDR3 bases: TGTGCCATAGCCGGGACAGGGCTCGAGCAGTACTTC. It yields the protein CAIAGTGLEQYF.

J is TRBJ1-6 and V is TRBV7-2; D is ambiguous. The germline V gene encodes CDR1 SGHTA and CDR2 FQGNSA. The ends were cut back, 1 base at V and 10 bases at J, with 5 bases in the middle. The CDR3 has 12 residues. The CDR3 is CASSLVQSPLHF. The CDR3 coding sequence is TGTGCCAGCAGCTTAGTCCAATCACCCCTCCACTTT.

This chain joins TRBV18 and TRBJ1-1; D call uncertain. This CDR3 is built from 16 residues. The germline gives CDR1 KGHSH, CDR2 LQKENI. V was trimmed by 1 base and J by 0 bases, leaving 12 bases between them. For the CDR3, the DNA is TGTGCCAGCTCACCACTACGAAAAGACATGAACACTGAAGCTTTCTTT. This codes for CASSPLRKDMNTEAFF.

This chain joins TRBV6-2 or TRBV6-3 and TRBJ1-5; D unresolved. The CDR3 totals 16 residues. The germline gives CDR1 MNHEY, CDR2 SVGEGT. V shed 3 bases and J shed 6 bases, with 18 bases lying between them. The CDR3 region is CASSYPKVRRTQPQHF. CDR3 in DNA: TGTGCCAGCAGTTATCCTAAAGTGCGGAGGACTCAGCCCCAGCATTTT.

The chain joins TRBV27 to TRBJ1-1; the D gene is possibly TRBD1 (5 bases). The V end lost 5 bases, the J end lost 5 bases, and 21 bases lay between the germline ends. The CDR3 sequence is 16 residues long. From germline, CDR1 is MNHEY and CDR2 SMNVEV (reference sequence). The CDR3 reads CASSQLGAGRKTEAFF. CDR3 nucleotide sequence: TGTGCCAGCAGTCAATTAGGGGCAGGGCGGAAGACTGAAGCTTTCTTT.

This chain joins TRBV6-1 and TRBJ2-1, with D maybe TRBD1 (6 bases). Trimming stripped 0 bases from V and 4 bases from J, with 10 bases between. The CDR3 contains 15 residues. The germline CDR1 and CDR2 sequences are MNHNS and SASEGT. In DNA form, the CDR3 reads TGTGCCAGCAGTGAAGCCTGGACAGCTTACAATGAGCAGTTCTTC. It specifies CASSEAWTAYNEQFF.

The rearrangement uses TRBV18 and TRBJ1-4; TRBD1 aligns across 8 bases. This CDR3 has 15 residues. V shed 3 bases, J shed 7 bases, and the junction held 7 bases outside the gene matches. Germline CDR1 KGHSH, CDR2 LQKENI. CDR3 in DNA: TGTGCCAGCTCACCCCTCCAGGGGGCGGTTGAAAAACTGTTTTTT. Translated, it gives CASSPLQGAVEKLFF.

This rearrangement joins TRBV20-1 to TRBJ1-2; the match to TRBD1 covers 7 bases. Germline CDR1 reads DFQATT; CDR2 reads SNEGSKA (reference sequence). The CDR3 has 13 amino acids. The V and J ends lost 3 bases and 4 bases, in that order; junction bases with no gene match: 5. For the CDR3, the DNA is TGCAGTGCTAGTGAACAGGGGACCTATGGCTACACCTTC. This encodes CSASEQGTYGYTF.

V gene TRBV11-2 combines with J gene TRBJ1-1; D not certain. The CDR3 sequence is 17 residues long. Germline CDR1 is SGHAT and CDR2 is FQNNGV. Deletions cut 1 base from V and 0 bases from J, with 15 bases between. The CDR3 protein is CASSLGAGSPMNTEAFF. CDR3 DNA: TGTGCCAGCAGCTTAGGGGCCGGGAGCCCCATGAACACTGAAGCTTTCTTT.

This clone was seen a handful of times. The V and J genes are TRBV12-3 or TRBV12-4 and TRBJ2-7; TRBD1 aligns across 8 bases. The CDR3 covers 13 residues. Trimming at V came to 2 bases and at J to 9 bases, leaving 6 bases not matched to a gene. The CDR3 reads CASSLTWTGRQYF. DNA for the CDR3: TGTGCCAGCAGTTTAACCTGGACAGGGAGGCAGTACTTC.

V and J are TRBV2 and TRBJ2-1; possibly TRBD1 for D (5 bases). This CDR3 is 15 amino acids long. Per germline, CDR1 SNHLY and CDR2 FYNNEI. V lost 2 bases and J lost 2, with 10 bases in between. CDR3 DNA sequence: TGTGCCAGCAGTGAAAACGCAGGGACCTACAATGAGCAGTTCTTC. It yields the protein CASSENAGTYNEQFF. The full variable domain, its missing parts supplied by reference TRBV2 and TRBJ2-1, is EPEVTQTPSHQVTQMGQEVILRCVPISNHLYFYWYRQILGQKVEFLVSFYNNEISEKSEIFDDQFSVERPDGSNFTLKIRSTKLEDSAMYFCASSENAGTYNEQFFGPGTRLTVL.

This chain joins TRBV19 and TRBJ1-5; 9 bases are a match to TRBD1. Unmatched junction bases numbered 6, after V lost 2 bases and J lost 4 bases. CDR1 and CDR2 (germline): LNHDA, SQIVND (reference sequence). The CDR3 sequence is 16 residues long. In DNA, the CDR3 is TGTGCCAGTAGTATATTAACAGGGGGCGCAAATCAGCCCCAGCATTTT. It is translated as CASSILTGGANQPQHF.

The chain is built from TRBV7-8 and TRBJ2-1; the match to TRBD2 covers 9 bases. The V segment lost 5 bases and the J segment 5 bases; nucleotides outside the gene matches: 10. CDR1 and CDR2 (germline): SGHVS, FQNEAQ. The CDR3 has 16 residues. The CDR3 region has the DNA TGTGCCAGCAGCCCCCCAGGTAGCGGGAGAAACAATGAGCAGTTCTTC. Translated: CASSPPGSGRNNEQFF.

This chain connects TRBV10-3 to TRBJ2-3; D perhaps matches TRBD2 (6 bases). This CDR3 has 16 amino acids. Trimming took off 0 bases at V and 0 bases at J, with 10 bases between the two ends. Germline V gives CDR1 ENHRY, CDR2 SYGVKD. The chain's CDR3 is CAISESLASSTDTQYF. Written as DNA, the CDR3 is TGTGCCATCAGTGAGTCCCTAGCGTCTAGCACAGATACGCAGTATTTT.

The chain combines TRBV3-1 (or the pseudogene TRBV3-2) with TRBJ2-5; D is unresolved. The CDR3 loop spans 11 amino acids. The germline V gene encodes CDR1 LGHDT and CDR2 YNNKEL (reference sequence). V was shortened by 4 bases and J by 4 bases, with 4 bases between the two germline ends. CDR3 DNA: TGTGCCAGCAGCCTGAGAGAGACCCAGTACTTC. Its protein is CASSLRETQYF.

The J gene is TRBJ1-1, the V gene TRBV7-2, with D possibly matching TRBD1 (5 bases). Trimming took off 1 base at V and 1 base at J, with 10 bases between the two ends. CDR1 and CDR2 from the germline V gene are SGHTA and FQGNSA. The CDR3 loop spans 15 amino acids. The CDR3 DNA reads as TGTGCCAGCAGCTTAGTGGGGGGAGGGAACACTGAAGCTTTCTTT. Amino acid sequence: CASSLVGGGNTEAFF.

The rearrangement uses TRBV25-1 and TRBJ1-1; D is possibly TRBD1 (5 bases). Trimming cost V 3 bases and J 3 bases, with 8 bases left between them. Germline V lookup: CDR1 MGHDK, CDR2 SYGVNS. The CDR3 spans 13 residues. CDR3 residues: CASSEYRHTEAFF. Here the CDR3 DNA reads TGTGCCAGCAGTGAGTACAGGCACACTGAAGCTTTCTTT.

This clone was counted only a few times. The chain links TRBV3-1 (or the pseudogene TRBV3-2) to TRBJ2-2; D is unresolved. Per germline, CDR1 LGHDT and CDR2 YNNKEL (reference sequence). The CDR3 is made up of 13 amino acids. Trimming took 3 bases from V and 6 from J, leaving 8 bases between them. The DNA for the CDR3 is TGTGCCAGCAGCCACCCGCGGTCCGGGGAGCTGTTTTTT. Residues: CASSHPRSGELFF.

This chain joins TRBV18 and TRBJ1-1; 7 bases map to TRBD1. V shed 2 bases and J 8 bases; nucleotides not matched to a gene: 5. This CDR3 spans 13 amino acids. CDR1 is KGHSH and CDR2 is LQKENI in the germline V gene. The CDR3 DNA follows: TGTGCCAGCTCACCAGCAGTACAGGGGGAAGCTTTCTTT. Protein product: CASSPAVQGEAFF.

This clone came up once. This chain joins TRBV4-2 and TRBJ2-7; D perhaps matches TRBD1 (5 bases). Germline CDR1 reads LGHNA; CDR2 reads YNFKEQ. Trimming took 4 bases from V and 0 from J, leaving 25 bases between them. The CDR3 totals 19 residues. The CDR3 region has the DNA TGTGCCAGCAGCCTTCTTCGAGGCCAGGGCTTTCATAGCTCCTACGAGCAGTACTTC. Its translation is CASSLLRGQGFHSSYEQYF.

This sequence joins TRBV11-2 and TRBJ2-7; TRBD1 might be the D (5 bases). The CDR3 has 14 residues. Per the germline V gene, CDR1 is SGHAT and CDR2 is FQNNGV. The germline V and J ends were trimmed by 2 bases and 2 bases, with 10 bases remaining between them. CDR3 loop: CASSLRGRPYEQYF. The CDR3 DNA reads TGTGCCAGCAGCTTAAGGGGCAGACCCTACGAGCAGTACTTC.

The chain links TRBV18 to TRBJ1-1; D might be TRBD1 (5 bases). Germline V gives CDR1 KGHSH, CDR2 LQKENI. The V gene lost 5 bases and the J gene lost 8 bases, with 12 bases spanning the gap. The CDR3 is 12 amino acids. The DNA for the CDR3 is TGTGCCAGCTCAGGGGCGGCTCTGGAAGCTTTCTTT. This gives the protein CASSGAALEAFF.

The chain recombines TRBV6-2 or TRBV6-3 with TRBJ2-2; TRBD1 matches 11 bases. CDR1 is MNHEY and CDR2 is SVGEGT in the germline V gene. The CDR3 is made up of 15 amino acids. J gave up 4 bases and V 5 bases, and 3 bases lay outside the gene matches. The CDR3 bases are TGTGCCAGCAGTCGGACAGGGGGCTCCACCGGGGAGCTGTTTTTT. Protein: CASSRTGGSTGELFF.

In nucleotides, the CDR3 is TGTGCCAGCAGCTTTTTGACCGCAGGGATAAATGACGGCTACACCTTC. The encoded protein is CASSFLTAGINDGYTF. The genes are TRBV5-4 and TRBJ1-2; perhaps TRBD1 as D (5 bases). The germline V gene has CDR1 SGHNT and CDR2 YYREEE (reference sequence). This CDR3 is 16 amino acids long. Trimming stripped 2 bases from V and 8 bases from J, with 22 bases between.

This rearrangement joins TRBV7-9 to TRBJ1-1, with 7 bases identical to TRBD1. With 5 bases clipped from V and 10 bases from J, the junction kept 7 bases outside the gene matches. This CDR3 has 12 residues. Per germline, CDR1 SEHNR and CDR2 FQNEAQ (reference sequence). CDR3 DNA: TGTGCCAGCAGCCCTTTAGGACAGGTAGCTTTCTTT. Its translation is CASSPLGQVAFF.